The 8 T cell receptor beta chains below all came from one sample that was sequenced in a study of T cell responses to AZD1222 COVID-19 vaccine. This table comes from immunoSEQ multiplex PCR, and its TCRdb copy is limited to in-frame clones, with some not included. Of 90,000 to 130,000 clones listed, over 85% were seen once; the top ten hold roughly 3%. The source material was peripheral blood, sampled on day 0 of MenACWY control vaccination. The receptor source for this set is an adult in good health.

The V gene is TRBV2, the J gene TRBJ1-6, with 9 bases lining up with TRBD1. The CDR3 spans 15 residues. In germline, CDR1 is SNHLY, CDR2 FYNNEI. With V trimmed by 5 bases and J by 7 bases, 6 bases remained unmatched. The CDR3 reads CASSLEDRGNSPLHF. For the CDR3, the DNA is TGTGCCAGCAGTTTAGAGGACAGGGGAAATTCACCCCTCCACTTT.

The chain employs TRBV14 and TRBJ1-6; weak D call: TRBD1 (5 bases). The V and J ends lost 0 bases and 9 bases respectively, with 18 bases between them. The CDR3 has 17 amino acids. Looked up from germline, CDR1 is SGHDN and CDR2 is FVKESK. CDR3 sequence (DNA): TGTGCCAGCAGCCAAGAAGCAGCAAAGGGGTCTGGTTCACCCCTCCACTTT. Its translation: CASSQEAAKGSGSPLHF.

This chain links TRBV5-1 with TRBJ2-7; D call uncertain. The V end was cut by 0 bases, the J end by 6 bases, with 13 bases between. CDR1 SGHRS and CDR2 YFSETQ come from the germline V gene. The CDR3 is made up of 14 amino acids. The CDR3 protein is CASSLDTAGTEQYF. The DNA of the CDR3 is TGCGCCAGCAGCTTGGATACAGCCGGAACCGAGCAGTACTTC.

V and J are TRBV2 and TRBJ1-4; 9 bases align to TRBD1. This CDR3 comprises 16 residues. The V gene end was trimmed by 6 bases and the J gene end by 3 bases; junction bases not matched to a gene: 8. Germline CDR1 SNHLY, CDR2 FYNNEI. The DNA for the CDR3 is TGTGCCAGCAGATCCCGGGACAGGGCTGCTAATGAAAAACTGTTTTTT. It translates to CASRSRDRAANEKLFF.

The gene calls are TRBV28 and TRBJ2-7, with TRBD1 matching 7 bases. Germline V lookup: CDR1 MDHEN, CDR2 SYDVKM. CDR3 length: 14 residues. V shed 3 bases, J shed 2 bases, and the junction held 4 bases outside the gene matches. CDR3 region: CASSLTGLPYEQYF. For the CDR3, the DNA is TGTGCCAGCAGTTTGACAGGGCTTCCCTACGAGCAGTACTTC.

J is TRBJ2-3 and V is TRBV10-3, with D unresolved. The germline gives CDR1 ENHRY, CDR2 SYGVKD. Trimming cost V 8 bases and J 4 bases, with 19 bases left between them. The CDR3 is 15 amino acids. Here the CDR3 reads CAILVAIRPPDTQYF. The CDR3 DNA reads TGTGCCATCCTCGTTGCTATCCGTCCCCCAGATACGCAGTATTTT.

This clone came up once. The chain uses TRBV19 and TRBJ1-6; 7 bases are a match to TRBD1. The junction had 13 bases not matched to a gene; V was cut back by 11 bases and J by 0 bases. The CDR3 extends over 17 amino acids. Germline CDR1 reads LNHDA; CDR2 reads SQIVND (reference sequence). In nucleotides, the CDR3 is TGTGCCTCGAGAGGAACTAGGGGGCACTCCTATAATTCACCCCTCCACTTT. This encodes CASRGTRGHSYNSPLHF.

The chain employs TRBV5-6 and TRBJ1-1; 9 bases fit TRBD1. V lost 4 bases and J lost 7; bases outside the gene matches: 8. The germline V gene encodes CDR1 SGHDT and CDR2 YYEEEE. CDR3 length equals 14 residues. CDR3 residues: CASSRVGTGLEAFF. The CDR3 DNA reads as TGTGCCAGCAGCCGAGTTGGGACAGGGCTTGAAGCTTTCTTT.